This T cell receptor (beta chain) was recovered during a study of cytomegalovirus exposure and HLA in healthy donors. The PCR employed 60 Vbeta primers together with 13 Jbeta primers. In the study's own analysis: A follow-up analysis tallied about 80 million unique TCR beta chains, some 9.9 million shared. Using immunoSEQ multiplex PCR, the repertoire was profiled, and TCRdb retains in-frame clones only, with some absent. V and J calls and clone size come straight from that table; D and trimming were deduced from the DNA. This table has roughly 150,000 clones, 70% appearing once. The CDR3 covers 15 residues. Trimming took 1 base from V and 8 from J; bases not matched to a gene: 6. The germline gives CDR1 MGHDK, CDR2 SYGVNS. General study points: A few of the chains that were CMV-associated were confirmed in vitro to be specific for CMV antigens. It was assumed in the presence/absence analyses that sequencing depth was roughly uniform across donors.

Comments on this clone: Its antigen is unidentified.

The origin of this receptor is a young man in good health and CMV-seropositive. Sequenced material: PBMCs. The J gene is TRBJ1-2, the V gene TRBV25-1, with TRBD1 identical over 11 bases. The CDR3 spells CASSELLGQGGGYTF. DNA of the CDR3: TGTGCCAGCAGTGAATTACTGGGACAGGGGGGAGGCTACACCTTC.